This T cell receptor (beta chain) was documented in a study of T cell responses to AZD1222 COVID-19 vaccine. Overall study: Analysis merged second doses at about 4 or about 12 weeks.

Clones were read by immunoSEQ multiplex PCR, and TCRdb kept only the in-frame ones, dropping some. The repertoire holds 100,000 or so clones, with around nine tenths as singletons. The germline gives CDR1 SGHRS, CDR2 YFSETQ. The V and J ends lost 5 bases and 3 bases respectively, with 11 bases between them. The CDR3 consists of 14 residues. Overall study results and limits: Samples come after the peak T cell response, not at day 14. Reports say nearly half of spike-specific TCRs go after unmutated variant regions. The donor group comprised mostly white British people and more females; the analysis possibly underestimated clonal diversity.

About this clone itself: Its target is not known.

This chain joins TRBV5-1 and TRBJ2-2; D is unresolved. Sample: peripheral blood, taken on day 0 of AZD1222 vaccination. The clonotype was recovered from an adult in good health. CDR3 residues: CASRQTTDTGELFF. The CDR3 DNA sequence: TGCGCCAGCAGACAGACAACTGACACCGGGGAGCTGTTTTTT.